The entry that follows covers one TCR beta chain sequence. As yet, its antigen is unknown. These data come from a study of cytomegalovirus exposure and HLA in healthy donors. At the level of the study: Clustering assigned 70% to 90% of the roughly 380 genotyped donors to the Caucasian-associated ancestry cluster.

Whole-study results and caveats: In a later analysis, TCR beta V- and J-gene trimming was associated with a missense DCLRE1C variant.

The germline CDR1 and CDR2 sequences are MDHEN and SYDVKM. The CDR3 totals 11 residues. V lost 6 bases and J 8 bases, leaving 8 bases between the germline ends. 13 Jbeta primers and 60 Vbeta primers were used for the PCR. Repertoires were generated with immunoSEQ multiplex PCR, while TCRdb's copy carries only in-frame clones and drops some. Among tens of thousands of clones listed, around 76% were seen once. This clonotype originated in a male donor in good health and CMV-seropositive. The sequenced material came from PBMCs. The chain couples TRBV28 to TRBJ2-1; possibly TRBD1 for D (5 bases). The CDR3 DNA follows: TGTGCCAGCAGGTCAGGGTATGAGCAGTTCTTC. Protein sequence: CASRSGYEQFF.